These 4 T cell receptor beta chains share one sample of origin, sequenced in a study of blood T cell repertoires in COVID-19. Sequenced by immunoSEQ multiplex PCR; TCRdb stores in-frame clones only, minus some. Of about 86,000 clones in the sample, about 85% were seen once. Specimen: peripheral blood. The receptors were gathered from a man aged 50 to 59 with acute or convalescent COVID-19.

This chain uses TRBV28 with TRBJ1-1; D is unclear. The length of the CDR3 is 12 residues. The ends were cut back, 3 bases at V and 5 bases at J, with 7 bases in the middle. Looked up from germline, CDR1 is MDHEN and CDR2 is SYDVKM. The chain's CDR3 is CASSLRSTEAFF. The DNA of the CDR3 is TGTGCCAGCAGTTTGAGGTCTACTGAAGCTTTCTTT. The full variable domain, its missing parts supplied by reference TRBV28 and TRBJ1-1, is DVKVTQSSRYLVKRTGEKVFLECVQDMDHENMFWYRQDPGLGLRLIYFSYDVKMKEKGDIPEGYSVSREKKERFSLILESASTNQTSMYLCASSLRSTEAFFGQGTRLTVV.

The V and J genes are TRBV6-2 or TRBV6-3 and TRBJ2-7, with D maybe TRBD2 (6 bases). This CDR3 contains 15 residues. Germline CDR1 is MNHEY and CDR2 is SVGEGT. Trimming pared 2 bases from V and 3 bases from J, leaving 14 bases between. The CDR3 sequence: CASSYGGNIYYEQYF. CDR3 nucleotide sequence: TGTGCCAGCAGTTACGGAGGGAACATATACTACGAGCAGTACTTC.

The rearrangement links TRBV2 to TRBJ2-1; TRBD2 might be the D (5 bases). This CDR3 has 15 residues. Trimming removed 1 base at V and 7 bases at J, with 14 bases between. The germline V gene encodes CDR1 SNHLY and CDR2 FYNNEI. The CDR3 DNA is TGTGCCAGCAGTGAAGGATCGCCGGGGTGGAATGAGCAGTTCTTC. It translates to CASSEGSPGWNEQFF.

The CDR3: CASTQGGSGSPLHF. The CDR3 bases are TGTGCCAGCACGCAGGGAGGGTCTGGATCACCCCTCCACTTT. The chain couples TRBV28 to TRBJ1-6, with a weak D call TRBD1 (5 bases). V shed 7 bases and J shed 10 bases, with 17 bases lying between them. Germline CDR1 MDHEN, CDR2 SYDVKM. The CDR3 is 14 residues long.